This T cell receptor (beta chain) emerged from a study of shared clonotypes between healthy human individuals. For the study at large: Every donor yielded three CD4 naive, three CD4 memory, two CD8 naive and one CD8 memory plate. Study-level findings and limits: With a handful of donors compared, around 4.7% of naive CD4 clonotypes were shared. Estimated richness was generally greater in naive than memory subsets.

Each subset's genomic DNA was split evenly across several immunoSEQ plates. Repertoires were generated with immunoSEQ multiplex PCR, while TCRdb's copy carries only in-frame clones and drops some. The data contain a few million clones, 80% to 95% of them singletons. Germline-derived CDR1 and CDR2 are LNHNV and YYDKDF (reference sequence). This CDR3 has 15 amino acids. V was trimmed by 3 bases and J by 5 bases, leaving 13 bases between them. A note on this clone: Its antigen remains unknown.

The V call is TRBV15, the J call TRBJ1-4; a weak D match, TRBD1 (6 bases). The sample comprised naive CD4+ T cells from PBMCs. Subset in this sample: CD45RA+ positively selected. The sequence derives from a young man in good health. Some clones in this sample may be carry-over from other donors' samples. CDR3 bases: TGTGCCACCAGCAGGGAGGGGGTCCGGAATGAAAAACTGTTTTTT. As protein: CATSREGVRNEKLFF.